Following are 22 T cell receptor beta chains from one sample sequenced in a study of neurological immune-mediated disorders. Via MiXCR, TCRdb re-called the 5' RACE reads, giving one row per CDR3 protein. The table shows 75,000 to 80,000 distinct CDR3 sequences, with roughly 4.8% occurring only once. The source material was PBMCs. These receptors were taken from a woman in her twenties or thirties with multiple sclerosis.

This clonotype was seen more than once but under ten times. A much larger clone is a single base away; this may be a read error. The CDR3 coding sequence is TGTGCCAGTGGGGAGGGCCCAACTAATTCACACCTCCACTTT. Its translation: CASGEGPTNSHLHF. The chain is built from TRBV12-3 or TRBV12-4 and TRBJ1-6; D uncertain. CDR3 length: 14 residues.

This clonotype was seen more than once but under ten times. The J gene is TRBJ2-1, the V gene TRBV5-1; TRBD1 agrees at 7 bases. CDR1 SGHRS and CDR2 YFSETQ come from the germline V gene. Losses at the gene ends were 4 bases for V and 5 bases for J; bases not matched to a gene: 6. The length of the CDR3 is 14 residues. The DNA for the CDR3 is TGCGCCAGCAGCCGCCAGGGACAGAACAATGAGCAGTTCTTC. Amino acid sequence: CASSRQGQNNEQFF.

In its sample, this clonotype was seen a few times. V usage is TRBV2 and J usage is TRBJ1-1; D gene ambiguous. This CDR3 is 13 amino acids long. V lost 1 base, J lost 6 bases, and 9 bases lay in between. Germline V gene data show CDR1 as SNHLY and CDR2 as FYNNEI. The CDR3 protein is CASSEVIGPEAFF. DNA for the CDR3: TGTGCCAGCAGTGAAGTGATTGGCCCTGAAGCTTTCTTT.

This clonotype was seen at least ten times. The chain recombines TRBV7-6 with TRBJ2-1, with 13 bases identical to TRBD2. This CDR3 contains 19 residues. Germline values: CDR1 SGHVS, CDR2 FNYEAQ. V shed 5 bases and J 7 bases; nucleotides not matched to a gene: 17. CDR3 bases: TGTGCCAGCAGCCCCTCGGGACTAGCGGGACCTTTGGCGGGGAATGAGCAGTTCTTC. Its translation: CASSPSGLAGPLAGNEQFF.

This clonotype was seen repeatedly, ten times or more. The rearrangement uses TRBV20-1 and TRBJ1-2; D uncertain. This CDR3 comprises 14 residues. Deletions cut 0 bases from V and 3 bases from J, with 11 bases between. CDR1 and CDR2 from the germline V gene are DFQATT and SNEGSKA (reference sequence). The CDR3 is CSARDQGRHYGYTF. Here the CDR3 DNA reads TGCAGTGCTAGAGATCAAGGGAGGCACTATGGCTACACCTTC.

This clonotype has ten or more counts. V and J are TRBV7-2 and TRBJ2-7; D ambiguous. Germline CDR1 and CDR2: SGHTA and FQGNSA. V lost 5 bases and J 5 bases, leaving 16 bases between the germline ends. The CDR3 consists of 14 residues. The CDR3 is CASSVHLAGDEQYF. CDR3 coding DNA: TGTGCCAGCAGCGTCCATCTTGCTGGGGACGAGCAGTACTTC.

The chain joins TRBV19 to TRBJ2-4; TRBD1 matches at 9 bases. Germline V lookup: CDR1 LNHDA, CDR2 SQIVND (reference sequence). Losses at the gene ends were 5 bases for V and 12 bases for J; bases not matched to a gene: 8. The CDR3 is 13 amino acids. As DNA, the CDR3 is TGTGCCAGTAGTCCGGGACAGGGCTTAACTCAGTACTTC. Protein sequence: CASSPGQGLTQYF.

This clonotype was recorded at least ten times. The chain is built from TRBV10-3 and TRBJ2-2; D might be TRBD1 (5 bases). V shed 5 bases and J shed 5 bases, with 15 bases lying between them. Per germline, CDR1 ENHRY and CDR2 SYGVKD. The CDR3 covers 15 residues. The CDR3 is CAISSDRTFTGELFF. The CDR3 DNA reads TGTGCCATCAGTTCCGACAGAACCTTTACCGGGGAGCTGTTTTTT.

The sample holds many counts of this clonotype. The rearrangement uses TRBV4-1 and TRBJ2-7; no firm D call. V was pared by 4 bases and J by 0 bases, with 10 bases between. Germline-derived CDR1 and CDR2 are MGHRA and YSYEKL. The CDR3 has 14 amino acids. CDR3 bases: TGCGCCAGCAGCCTAGTCCGGAGCTCCTACGAGCAGTACTTC. Translating it yields CASSLVRSSYEQYF.

This chain connects TRBV28 to TRBJ1-6; 7 bases align to TRBD1. The CDR3 sequence is 15 residues long. Trimming at V came to 3 bases and at J to 7 bases, leaving 6 bases not matched to a gene. Germline assignment: CDR1 MDHEN and CDR2 SYDVKM. CDR3 DNA sequence: TGTGCCAGCAGTTTTCGACAGGGAGGGAATTCACCCCTCCACTTT. It codes for CASSFRQGGNSPLHF.

In its sample, this clonotype was seen many times. The V gene is TRBV6-4, the J gene TRBJ2-1; TRBD1 is a possible D gene (5 bases). Trimming took 3 bases from V and 0 from J, leaving 6 bases between them. The germline CDR1 and CDR2 sequences are MRHNA and SNTAGT. The CDR3 consists of 14 residues. This CDR3 is CASSEDNSYNEQFF. The CDR3 DNA is TGTGCCAGCAGTGAGGACAACTCCTACAATGAGCAGTTCTTC.

V gene TRBV5-1 combines with J gene TRBJ1-2; D unresolved. Trimming took off 4 bases at V and 4 bases at J, with 8 bases between the two ends. Germline V lookup: CDR1 SGHRS, CDR2 YFSETQ. This CDR3 has 12 amino acids. CDR3 residues: CASSGVFYGYTF. CDR3 DNA: TGCGCCAGCAGCGGAGTTTTCTATGGCTACACCTTC.

DNA of the CDR3: TGCGCCAGCAGCCAAGACAGGAGCTCTGGGGCCAACGTCCTGACTTTC. This codes for CASSQDRSSGANVLTF. The gene calls are TRBV4-3 and TRBJ2-6; D unclear. The germline V and J ends were trimmed by 0 bases and 0 bases, with 6 bases remaining between them. CDR1 and CDR2 from the germline V gene are LGHNA and YSLEER. The CDR3 consists of 16 residues.

This sequence joins TRBV5-1 and TRBJ2-1, with D unclear. The CDR3 length is 11 residues. Trimming took off 2 bases at V and 8 bases at J, with 5 bases between the two ends. Germline V lookup: CDR1 SGHRS, CDR2 YFSETQ. Here the CDR3 DNA reads TGCGCCAGCAGCTTTAACGATGAGCAGTTCTTC. It encodes CASSFNDEQFF.

The CDR3 here is CASSATGPVYEQYF. As DNA, the CDR3 is TGTGCCAGCAGTGCAACCGGACCCGTTTACGAGCAGTACTTC. The V gene is TRBV6-1, the J gene TRBJ2-7; D gene uncertain. The CDR3 runs 14 residues. Looked up from germline, CDR1 is MNHNS and CDR2 is SASEGT. V shed 4 bases and J shed 4 bases, with 14 bases lying between them.

At least ten counts were recorded for this clonotype. The CDR3 sequence: CATRKNTGELFF. CDR3 sequence (DNA): TGTGCCACCCGTAAAAACACCGGGGAGCTGTTTTTT. V usage is TRBV15 and J usage is TRBJ2-2, with D uncertain. The CDR3 has 12 amino acids. Germline values: CDR1 LNHNV, CDR2 YYDKDF (reference sequence). V lost 8 bases and J lost 2, with 6 bases in between.

This clonotype came up many times. The rearrangement joins TRBV20-1 to TRBJ2-3; TRBD2 aligns across 10 bases. The V gene end was trimmed by 6 bases and the J gene end by 1 base; junction bases not matched to a gene: 7. This CDR3 spans 15 amino acids. Per germline, CDR1 DFQATT and CDR2 SNEGSKA (reference sequence). The CDR3 sequence is CSATLAGGRTDTQYF. In DNA, the CDR3 is TGCAGTGCAACGTTAGCGGGGGGCCGCACAGATACGCAGTATTTT.

There are many counts of this clonotype. The chain is built from TRBV5-1 and TRBJ2-1; possibly TRBD1 or TRBD2 for D (6 bases each). The germline CDR1 and CDR2 sequences are SGHRS and YFSETQ. The CDR3 has 16 residues. With 0 bases removed from V and 2 bases from J, the gap between germline ends came to 12 bases. The CDR3 spells CASSLAVGGTYNEQFF. The DNA of the CDR3 is TGCGCCAGCAGCTTGGCCGTGGGGGGCACCTACAATGAGCAGTTCTTC.

Comment on this clonotype: Being one base from a much bigger clone, this may be a read error. The chain is built from TRBV5-1 and TRBJ2-6; a weak D match, TRBD1 (5 bases). The CDR3 runs 15 residues. CDR1 is SGHRS and CDR2 is YFSETQ in the germline V gene. In nucleotides, the CDR3 is TGCGCCAGCAGCCCGGACATCTCTTGGGCCAACGTCCTGACTTTC. Its translation is CASSPDISWANVLTF.

This clonotype was seen a handful of times. A clone one base away is much larger, so this may be a read error. The CDR3 sequence is CSARDRGGQRQFF. The CDR3 region has the DNA TGCAGTGCTAGAGATCGTGGGGGGCAACGGCAGTTCTTC. The V gene is TRBV20-1, the J gene TRBJ2-1; D tentatively reads TRBD1 or TRBD2 (6 bases each). The germline CDR1 and CDR2 sequences are DFQATT and SNEGSKA (reference sequence). CDR3 length: 13 amino acids. Between the trimmed V and J ends, which lost 0 bases and 12 bases, there was a span of 15 bases.

This clonotype was recorded at least ten times. The chain is built from TRBV5-1 and TRBJ1-3; TRBD1 is a possible D gene (5 bases). The CDR3 consists of 15 residues. Germline loops: CDR1 SGHRS, CDR2 YFSETQ. The germline V and J ends were trimmed by 4 bases and 0 bases, with 11 bases remaining between them. The CDR3 sequence is CASSPGTLSGNTIYF. CDR3 in DNA: TGCGCCAGCAGCCCAGGGACTCTCTCTGGAAACACCATATATTTT.

This clonotype was found a few times. The J gene is TRBJ2-1, the V gene TRBV20-1; perhaps D is TRBD1 or TRBD2 (6 bases each). The CDR3 contains 15 residues. Trimming pared 1 base from V and 1 base from J, leaving 11 bases between. Germline assignment: CDR1 DFQATT and CDR2 SNEGSKA (reference sequence). The DNA for the CDR3 is TGCAGTGCTAGAGGGGGGGCGGGATCCTACAATGAGCAGTTCTTC. This gives the protein CSARGGAGSYNEQFF.